Each of the 29 T cell receptor beta chains below was sequenced from the same sample in a study of cytomegalovirus exposure and HLA in healthy donors. The protocol was immunoSEQ multiplex PCR, while the TCRdb copy is restricted to in-frame clones and leaves out a portion. The sample consists of about 150,000 clones, roughly nine tenths of them appearing once. The sample comprised PBMCs. The source of these receptors is a young man in good health and CMV-seronegative.

A remark on this clone: Its ends do not fully match the called genes, so a read error is possible. The chain uses TRBV2 and TRBJ1-3, with 8 bases identical to TRBD1. Per germline, CDR1 SNHLY and CDR2 FYNNEI. This CDR3 has 14 amino acids. The CDR3 region has the DNA TGTGCCAGCACCAGATCTGCTGGGGACAGGCCCTCGAATTTT. It specifies CASTRSAGDRPSNF.

The rearrangement uses TRBV9 and TRBJ2-2; maybe TRBD2 (7 bases). Trimming shortened V by 3 bases and J by 3 bases, and 15 bases separated the two germline ends. Per germline, CDR1 SGDLS and CDR2 YYNGEE. The CDR3 has 16 amino acids. CDR3 sequence: CASSAPTGGHTGELFF. CDR3 DNA sequence: TGTGCCAGCAGCGCCCCGACGGGGGGCCACACCGGGGAGCTGTTTTTT.

The J gene is TRBJ2-7, the V gene TRBV5-1; 8 nucleotides match TRBD1. Germline CDR1 SGHRS, CDR2 YFSETQ. This CDR3 has 16 amino acids. V trimming: 3 bases; J trimming: 5 bases; junction bases outside the gene matches: 13. CDR3 loop: CASSSSWGQALNEQYF. Here the CDR3 DNA reads TGCGCCAGCAGCTCGTCGTGGGGACAGGCGTTAAACGAGCAGTACTTC.

The V and J genes are TRBV7-2 and TRBJ1-4, with D possibly being TRBD1 (6 bases). The germline V gene encodes CDR1 SGHTA and CDR2 FQGNSA. The CDR3 is 17 amino acids. Trimming stripped 0 bases from V and 0 bases from J, with 11 bases between. The CDR3 nucleotides read TGTGCCAGCAGCTTAGCCGGACAGAGTGCAACTAATGAAAAACTGTTTTTT. It specifies CASSLAGQSATNEKLFF.

The chain carries TRBV2 and TRBJ1-2; 11 nucleotides line up with TRBD1. CDR3 length equals 15 residues. Looked up from germline, CDR1 is SNHLY and CDR2 is FYNNEI. J lost 4 bases, V lost 6 bases, and 7 bases had no gene match. The CDR3 spells CASSGGQGALYGYTF. Here the CDR3 DNA reads TGTGCCAGCAGCGGAGGACAGGGGGCCCTCTATGGCTACACCTTC.

This sequence joins TRBV5-1 and TRBJ1-1, with 7 bases fitting TRBD1. The length of the CDR3 is 14 residues. The germline V gene has CDR1 SGHRS and CDR2 YFSETQ. Germline trimming cut 3 bases from V and 3 bases from J; bases unmatched to any gene: 5. The CDR3 coding sequence is TGCGCCAGCAGCTCACTCGGACAGGACACTGAAGCTTTCTTT. Its translation: CASSSLGQDTEAFF.

The chain combines TRBV18 with TRBJ2-7, with 9 nucleotides matching TRBD1. The CDR3 is 18 amino acids. V shed 6 bases and J 6 bases; nucleotides not matched to a gene: 21. CDR1 and CDR2 from the germline V gene are KGHSH and LQKENI. The CDR3 here is CASSRSSPVQGASLEQYF. As DNA, the CDR3 is TGTGCCAGCTCTCGAAGTTCCCCTGTACAGGGGGCAAGTCTCGAGCAGTACTTC. Together with reference TRBV18 and TRBJ2-7, the CDR3 gives the full variable domain: NAGVMQNPRHLVRRRGQEARLRCSPMKGHSHVYWYRQLPEEGLKFMVYLQKENIIDESGMPKERFSAEFPKEGPSILRIQQVVRGDSAAYFCASSRSSPVQGASLEQYFGPGTRLTVT.

This clone occurred once. The chain recombines TRBV9 with TRBJ2-3; TRBD2 aligns across 9 bases. With V trimmed by 2 bases and J by 2 bases, 12 bases remained unmatched. The CDR3 consists of 18 residues. The germline V gene encodes CDR1 SGDLS and CDR2 YYNGEE. This CDR3 is CASSVEKLAGEITDTQYF. DNA for the CDR3: TGTGCCAGCAGCGTCGAAAAGTTAGCGGGAGAAATCACAGATACGCAGTATTTT.

This clone was seen a handful of times. The V call is TRBV30, the J call TRBJ1-1; TRBD1 is a possible D gene (6 bases). This CDR3 is 13 amino acids long. The V end lost 8 bases, the J end lost 5 bases, and 18 bases lay between the germline ends. From germline, CDR1 is GTSNPN and CDR2 SVGIG (reference sequence). CDR3 coding DNA: TGTGCCGGCGGGCGAGGGGGGGAGACTGAAGCTTTCTTT. Protein sequence: CAGGRGGETEAFF. Full variable domain (outside the CDR3, taken from reference TRBV30 and TRBJ1-1): SQTIHQWPATLVQPVGSPLSLECTVEGTSNPNLYWYRQAAGRGLQLLFYSVGIGQISSEVPQNLSASRPQDRQFILSSKKLLLSDSGFYLCAGGRGGETEAFFGQGTRLTVV.

V gene TRBV5-6 combines with J gene TRBJ2-4; D remains ambiguous. CDR1 and CDR2 (germline): SGHDT, YYEEEE. The CDR3 runs 13 residues. V lost 0 bases and J 9 bases, leaving 10 bases between the germline ends. In DNA, the CDR3 is TGTGCCAGCAGCTTGGGAGGCCTTTTCATTCAGTACTTC. Translation: CASSLGGLFIQYF.

V is TRBV19 and J is TRBJ2-3; maybe TRBD1 (5 bases). Germline V gives CDR1 LNHDA, CDR2 SQIVND (reference sequence). V was clipped by 1 base and J by 5 bases, with 13 bases between them. This CDR3 comprises 15 residues. Written as DNA, the CDR3 is TGTGCCAGTAGTATAGGCACAGGAATTGGAGATACGCAGTATTTT. Its protein product is CASSIGTGIGDTQYF.

In its sample, this clone was seen a few times. This sample also contains other DNA sequences that code for the same CDR3. The rearrangement links TRBV7-9 to TRBJ2-3; D is unclear. The CDR3 is 13 amino acids. CDR1 and CDR2 from the germline V gene are SEHNR and FQNEAQ (reference sequence). Between the trimmed V and J ends, which lost 5 bases and 1 base, there was a span of 7 bases. CDR3 coding DNA: TGTGCCAGCAGCAGAACAGGCACAGATACGCAGTATTTT. It specifies CASSRTGTDTQYF.

This clone was seen just once. The chain combines TRBV18 with TRBJ1-1; D is perhaps TRBD1 (6 bases). CDR3 length: 17 amino acids. Germline V gene lookup returns CDR1 KGHSH and CDR2 LQKENI. The germline V and J ends were trimmed by 3 bases and 0 bases, with 17 bases remaining between them. The CDR3 region is CASSPKGQLVMNTEAFF. The CDR3 DNA reads as TGTGCCAGCTCACCCAAAGGACAGCTAGTTATGAACACTGAAGCTTTCTTT.

This chain joins TRBV6-6 and TRBJ1-1; TRBD1 is a possible D gene (6 bases). This CDR3 has 13 residues. In germline, CDR1 is MNHNY, CDR2 SVGAGI (reference sequence). Trimming took off 8 bases at V and 10 bases at J, with 20 bases between the two ends. CDR3 sequence reads: CASEQDRSGGAFF. The CDR3 DNA reads TGTGCCAGCGAACAAGACAGGTCGGGTGGAGCTTTCTTT.

The V and J genes are TRBV4-1 and TRBJ1-1; 9 bases map to TRBD1. Germline-derived CDR1 and CDR2 are MGHRA and YSYEKL. J lost 4 bases, V lost 6 bases, and 9 bases had no gene match. This CDR3 spans 15 amino acids. The CDR3: CASRGTGQGATEAFF. CDR3 DNA: TGCGCCAGCAGGGGTACGGGACAGGGTGCCACTGAAGCTTTCTTT.

CDR3 nucleotide sequence: TGCGCCAGCAGCTCGGGACAGGGGTATTGGGAAAAACTGTTTTTT. Translated, it gives CASSSGQGYWEKLFF. This chain connects TRBV5-1 to TRBJ1-4; 10 bases line up with TRBD1. J gave up 8 bases and V 3 bases, and 7 bases lay outside the gene matches. This CDR3 has 15 amino acids. CDR1 and CDR2 (germline): SGHRS, YFSETQ.

The rearrangement uses TRBV5-1 and TRBJ1-4; no reliable D call. Trimming removed 0 bases from V and 2 bases from J, with 8 bases in between. Germline assignment: CDR1 SGHRS and CDR2 YFSETQ. The CDR3 runs to 15 residues. The CDR3 reads CASSLGTGTNEKLFF. As DNA, the CDR3 is TGCGCCAGCAGCTTGGGGACGGGGACTAATGAAAAACTGTTTTTT.

The chain employs TRBV15 and TRBJ2-7, with 8 bases identical to TRBD1. CDR3 length: 19 residues. J gave up 3 bases and V 4 bases, and 20 bases lay outside the gene matches. Germline values: CDR1 LNHNV, CDR2 YYDKDF (reference sequence). Here the CDR3 DNA reads TGTGCCACCAGCAAATATCCTGACAGGGGCCATACTACCTTCTACGAGCAGTACGTC. Translating it yields CATSKYPDRGHTTFYEQYV.

The gene calls are TRBV6-5 and TRBJ2-7; perhaps TRBD1 as D (5 bases). Trimming removed 6 bases from V and 1 base from J, with 10 bases in between. Germline V gene lookup returns CDR1 MNHEY and CDR2 SVGAGI. The CDR3 sequence is 13 residues long. The CDR3: CASSLTVSYEQYF. The CDR3 bases are TGTGCCAGCAGCCTGACAGTTTCCTACGAGCAGTACTTC.

The V call is TRBV7-6, the J call TRBJ2-2, with TRBD2 as a possible D gene (5 bases). Trimming removed 3 bases from V and 5 bases from J, with 10 bases in between. The CDR3 totals 14 residues. Germline loops: CDR1 SGHVS, CDR2 FNYEAQ. The CDR3 spells CASSFVEGTGELFF. CDR3 bases: TGTGCCAGCAGCTTTGTTGAGGGAACCGGGGAGCTGTTTTTT.

V usage is TRBV7-2 and J usage is TRBJ2-3; weak D call: TRBD1 (5 bases). Looked up from germline, CDR1 is SGHTA and CDR2 is FQGNSA. The CDR3 length is 15 residues. V was shortened by 6 bases and J by 0 bases, with 13 bases between the two germline ends. In DNA form, the CDR3 reads TGTGCCAGCAGTTTATTGGGGCTAAGCACAGATACGCAGTATTTT. Translation: CASSLLGLSTDTQYF. The whole variable domain, remainder taken from reference TRBV7-2 and TRBJ2-3, is GAGVSQSPSNKVTEKGKDVELRCDPISGHTALYWYRQSLGQGLEFLIYFQGNSAPDKSGLPSDRFSAERTGGSVSTLTIQRTQQEDSAVYLCASSLLGLSTDTQYFGPGTRLTVL.

This clone was observed once. The chain recombines TRBV6-5 with TRBJ1-3, with TRBD1 matching 10 bases. This CDR3 spans 15 amino acids. CDR1 is MNHEY and CDR2 is SVGAGI in the germline V gene. The V segment lost 6 bases and the J segment 3 bases; nucleotides outside the gene matches: 5. The CDR3: CASSPGQGYGNTIYF. The CDR3 DNA sequence: TGTGCCAGCAGCCCGGGACAGGGGTATGGAAACACCATATATTTT.

This chain connects TRBV21-1 to TRBJ2-7; the table's D call, TRBD2, was not checked against the DNA. TRBV21-1 is an annotated pseudogene. This CDR3 comprises 14 residues. CDR3 sequence reads: CASTLRAGSYEQYF. In nucleotides, the CDR3 is TGTGCCAGCACCCTGAGGGCAGGATCTTACGAGCAGTACTTC.

This clone has only one observation. This chain links TRBV6-5 with TRBJ1-5; 9 bases fit TRBD1. Germline trimming cut 2 bases from V and 6 bases from J; bases unmatched to any gene: 2. Germline values: CDR1 MNHEY, CDR2 SVGAGI. The CDR3 runs to 14 residues. The CDR3 DNA follows: TGTGCCAGCAGTTACGGACAGGGGAGTCAGCCCCAGCATTTT. Its translation is CASSYGQGSQPQHF.

The chain uses TRBV18 and TRBJ2-1; 8 nucleotides line up with TRBD2. The length of the CDR3 is 15 residues. V dropped 4 bases and J dropped 3; count of bases not matched to a gene: 5. Germline V lookup: CDR1 KGHSH, CDR2 LQKENI. The CDR3 reads CASSLAGTSYNEQFF. The CDR3 DNA reads as TGTGCCAGCTCACTAGCCGGGACTAGCTACAATGAGCAGTTCTTC.

CDR3 residues: CASSPYNEQFF. In nucleotides, the CDR3 is TGTGCCAGCAGCCCTTACAATGAGCAGTTCTTC. V and J are TRBV16 and TRBJ2-1; no clear D. The CDR3 extends over 11 amino acids. Trimming cost V 4 bases and J 4 bases, with 2 bases left between them. The germline CDR1 and CDR2 sequences are KGHSY and FQNENV.

The chain has TRBV7-9 and TRBJ1-2; D is possibly TRBD1 (6 bases). Germline-derived CDR1 and CDR2 are SEHNR and FQNEAQ (reference sequence). Trimming left V 5 bases short and J 14 bases short, with 18 bases between. This CDR3 has 12 amino acids. The CDR3 DNA reads TGTGCCAGCAGCCAAACAGGGATTCCTGGGACCTTC. This codes for CASSQTGIPGTF. The whole variable domain, filled in from reference TRBV7-9 and TRBJ1-2, reads DTGVSQNPRHKITKRGQNVTFRCDPISEHNRLYWYRQTLGQGPEFLTYFQNEAQLEKSRLLSDRFSAERPKGSFSTLEIQRTEQGDSAMYLCASSQTGIPGTFGSGTRLTVV.

The rearrangement joins TRBV19 to TRBJ1-1; 7 nucleotides line up with TRBD1. This CDR3 is 15 amino acids long. Germline trimming cut 7 bases from V and 3 bases from J; bases unmatched to any gene: 11. Germline V CDR1 and CDR2: LNHDA, SQIVND (reference sequence). CDR3 nucleotides: TGTGCCAGTACCGCCGGGACAGTAGCGTACACTGAAGCTTTCTTT. It encodes CASTAGTVAYTEAFF.

V gene TRBV6-5 combines with J gene TRBJ2-7; D perhaps matches TRBD1 (6 bases). The V and J ends lost 6 bases and 5 bases respectively, with 17 bases between them. The CDR3 sequence is 14 residues long. The germline V gene encodes CDR1 MNHEY and CDR2 SVGAGI. CDR3 nucleotides: TGTGCCAGCAGGGCCGGGACACTTTATAACGAGCAGTACTTC. As protein: CASRAGTLYNEQYF.